One sample yielded the 29 T cell receptor beta chains listed below, sequenced in a study of OX40 agonist ivuxolimab in advanced cancers. Libraries were prepared by immunoSEQ multiplex PCR; TCRdb keeps only in-frame clonotypes and omits some of them. This table has nearly 80,000 clones, around 82% appearing once. The source was CD4+ or CD8+ T cells sorted from blood, collected in a trial of the OX40 agonist ivuxolimab. All receptors derive from an adult with an advanced solid tumor such as melanoma, head and neck, liver or kidney cancer.

CDR3 DNA: TGTGCCAGCAGTTATATCGGGGACAAGCATAATTCACCCCTCCACTTT. Translating gives CASSYIGDKHNSPLHF. The genes are TRBV6-5 and TRBJ1-6; tentative D call: TRBD1 (6 bases). V shed 3 bases and J shed 5 bases, with 14 bases lying between them. Germline CDR1 is MNHEY and CDR2 is SVGAGI. CDR3 length: 16 amino acids.

The chain carries TRBV30 and TRBJ1-4, with D possibly TRBD1 on 5 matching bases. CDR1 GTSNPN and CDR2 SVGIG come from the germline V gene (reference sequence). The CDR3 covers 14 residues. Trimming removed 8 bases at V and 4 bases at J, with 17 bases between. This CDR3 is CAGARDGLNEKLFF. The CDR3 bases are TGTGCCGGAGCCCGGGACGGCCTTAATGAAAAACTGTTTTTT. Complete variable domain (other parts from reference TRBV30 and TRBJ1-4): SQTIHQWPATLVQPVGSPLSLECTVEGTSNPNLYWYRQAAGRGLQLLFYSVGIGQISSEVPQNLSASRPQDRQFILSSKKLLLSDSGFYLCAGARDGLNEKLFFGSGTQLSVL.

The chain carries TRBV11-1 and TRBJ2-1; a possible D gene is TRBD2 (5 bases). The CDR3 is 12 residues long. Germline V gene sequence: CDR1 SGHAT, CDR2 FQDESV (reference sequence). V gave up 5 bases and J gave up 8 bases, with 10 bases separating them. CDR3 in DNA: TGTGCCAGCAGCGGGGTCGGGGATGAGCAGTTCTTC. As protein: CASSGVGDEQFF.

The chain carries TRBV25-1 and TRBJ2-1; 7 bases align to TRBD2. The CDR3 covers 16 residues. Looked up from germline, CDR1 is MGHDK and CDR2 is SYGVNS. Losses at the gene ends were 6 bases for V and 0 bases for J; bases not matched to a gene: 8. CDR3 sequence reads: CASSHKASGSYNEQFF. For the CDR3, the DNA is TGTGCCAGCAGCCACAAAGCTAGCGGCTCCTACAATGAGCAGTTCTTC.

This chain uses TRBV11-2 with TRBJ2-1; possible D gene TRBD2, 6 bases. With 5 bases removed from V and 4 bases from J, the gap between germline ends came to 9 bases. In germline, CDR1 is SGHAT, CDR2 FQNNGV. This CDR3 region has 13 residues. CDR3 nucleotides: TGTGCCAGCAGCCCGGGACTTTACAATGAGCAGTTCTTC. Amino acid sequence: CASSPGLYNEQFF. The complete variable domain, with remaining parts taken from reference TRBV11-2 and TRBJ2-1, reads EAGVAQSPRYKIIEKRQSVAFWCNPISGHATLYWYQQILGQGPKLLIQFQNNGVVDDSQLPKDRFSAERLKGVDSTLKIQPAKLEDSAVYLCASSPGLYNEQFFGPGTRLTVL.

The chain has TRBV28 and TRBJ2-3; 10 bases map to TRBD2. Germline V CDR1 and CDR2: MDHEN, SYDVKM. V was clipped by 5 bases and J by 2 bases; unmatched bases: 13. The CDR3 spans 18 residues. The CDR3 is CASSPSGTSGILTDTQYF. As DNA, the CDR3 is TGTGCCAGCAGTCCAAGCGGCACTAGCGGGATACTCACAGATACGCAGTATTTT.

This clone was seen a single time. The chain couples TRBV7-8 to TRBJ1-1; D unclear. The germline V gene has CDR1 SGHVS and CDR2 FQNEAQ. This CDR3 spans 18 amino acids. Trimming removed 0 bases from V and 6 bases from J, with 23 bases in between. CDR3 protein: CASSLAVGERTRMAEAFF. The DNA for the CDR3 is TGTGCCAGCAGCTTAGCGGTCGGGGAGAGGACCAGGATGGCTGAAGCTTTCTTT.

J is TRBJ2-1 and V is TRBV11-3; unclear D gene. Germline-derived CDR1 and CDR2 are SGHNT and YENEEA. The CDR3 is made up of 15 amino acids. The germline V and J ends were trimmed by 1 base and 0 bases, with 7 bases remaining between them. CDR3 residues: CASSLVSGSYNEQFF. The CDR3, as DNA: TGTGCCAGCAGCTTAGTATCAGGCTCCTACAATGAGCAGTTCTTC.

On this clone itself: A junction end diverges from the germline sequence, so it may reflect a read error. V gene TRBV7-7 combines with J gene TRBJ2-5; 12 nucleotides agree with TRBD1. Germline CDR1 reads SSHAT; CDR2 reads FNYEAQ (reference sequence). The CDR3 is made up of 16 amino acids. The DNA for the CDR3 is TGTGCTAGCAGCGATCGGGACAGGGGGCGCGAAGAGACCCAGTACTTC. This encodes CASSDRDRGREETQYF. Looking up the rest from reference TRBV7-7 and TRBJ2-5 gives the full variable domain: GAGVSQSPRYKVTKRGQDVTLRCDPISSHATLYWYQQALGQGPEFLTYFNYEAQPDKSGLPSDRFSAERPEGSISTLTIQRTEQRDSAMYRCASSDRDRGREETQYFGPGTRLLVL.

This rearrangement joins TRBV5-1 to TRBJ2-7; D remains ambiguous. CDR1 SGHRS and CDR2 YFSETQ come from the germline V gene. The CDR3 contains 13 residues. With 4 bases removed from V and 3 bases from J, the gap between germline ends came to 11 bases. The CDR3 region is CASSLPSNYEQYF. The CDR3 DNA is TGCGCCAGCAGCCTACCGAGTAACTACGAGCAGTACTTC.

The V gene is TRBV15, the J gene TRBJ1-3, with D hard to call. V shed 0 bases and J shed 4 bases, with 10 bases lying between them. The CDR3 extends over 15 amino acids. Per germline, CDR1 LNHNV and CDR2 YYDKDF (reference sequence). CDR3 DNA sequence: TGTGCCACCAGCAGAGATGGCGGGGTAGGAAACACCATATATTTT. Its translation is CATSRDGGVGNTIYF.

The rearrangement joins TRBV7-6 to TRBJ2-1; D may match TRBD1 or TRBD2 (5 bases each). The ends were cut back, 6 bases at V and 8 bases at J, with 20 bases in the middle. This CDR3 is built from 15 residues. Germline V gene sequence: CDR1 SGHVS, CDR2 FNYEAQ. The CDR3 nucleotides are TGTGCCAGCAGTTTCACTGGGGGTTTAGTCGATGAGCAGTTCTTC. This sequence encodes CASSFTGGLVDEQFF.

The V and J genes are TRBV28 and TRBJ2-1; 7 nucleotides match TRBD2. V lost 5 bases and J lost 4; bases outside the gene matches: 11. Germline loops: CDR1 MDHEN, CDR2 SYDVKM. The CDR3 covers 16 residues. The CDR3 reads CASSGGDLRHYNEQFF. CDR3 sequence (DNA): TGTGCCAGCAGTGGGGGGGACCTAAGACATTACAATGAGCAGTTCTTC. The whole variable domain, remainder taken from reference TRBV28 and TRBJ2-1, is DVKVTQSSRYLVKRTGEKVFLECVQDMDHENMFWYRQDPGLGLRLIYFSYDVKMKEKGDIPEGYSVSREKKERFSLILESASTNQTSMYLCASSGGDLRHYNEQFFGPGTRLTVL.

The chain links TRBV25-1 to TRBJ2-7; D is possibly TRBD2 (6 bases). Trimming cost V 1 base and J 3 bases, with 13 bases left between them. The CDR3 covers 15 residues. Germline V gives CDR1 MGHDK, CDR2 SYGVNS. The CDR3 loop reads CASSEWGGVDYEQYF. As DNA, the CDR3 is TGTGCCAGCAGTGAATGGGGCGGGGTAGACTACGAGCAGTACTTC.

The chain is built from TRBV6-1 and TRBJ2-2, with 13 bases aligning to TRBD2. V was clipped by 6 bases and J by 6 bases; unmatched bases: 4. This CDR3 region has 15 residues. From germline, CDR1 is MNHNS and CDR2 SASEGT. CDR3 sequence reads: CASSRLAGGSGELFF. The DNA of the CDR3 is TGTGCCAGCAGCAGACTAGCGGGAGGTTCCGGGGAGCTGTTTTTT.

The chain couples TRBV2 to TRBJ1-1, with TRBD1 identical over 9 bases. V shed 4 bases, J shed 4 bases, and the junction held 4 bases outside the gene matches. The V gene's germline CDR1 is SNHLY and CDR2 FYNNEI. This CDR3 spans 14 amino acids. The CDR3 bases are TGTGCCAGCAGTGTACAGGGGGCAGGCACTGAAGCTTTCTTT. Translated, it gives CASSVQGAGTEAFF.

This chain connects TRBV5-5 to TRBJ2-5; D unclear. V dropped 0 bases and J dropped 5 bases, with 11 bases sitting between them. The CDR3 has 14 amino acids. Germline-derived CDR1 and CDR2 are SGHKS and YYEKEE (reference sequence). In DNA form, the CDR3 reads TGTGCCAGCAGCTTGGAGTGGGTTTTGGAGACCCAGTACTTC. This sequence encodes CASSLEWVLETQYF.

J is TRBJ2-7 and V is TRBV5-1; 11 bases are shared with TRBD1. Germline V gene data show CDR1 as SGHRS and CDR2 as YFSETQ. The CDR3 contains 12 residues. The ends lost 7 bases at V and 3 bases at J; junction bases unmatched: 0. The chain's CDR3 is CASGTGGYEQYF. CDR3 nucleotide sequence: TGCGCCAGCGGGACAGGGGGCTACGAGCAGTACTTC.

V gene TRBV6-6 combines with J gene TRBJ2-2; D unclear. The CDR3 runs 13 residues. The germline CDR1 and CDR2 sequences are MNHNY and SVGAGI (reference sequence). Trimming took off 5 bases at V and 7 bases at J, with 11 bases between the two ends. CDR3: CASSPLIGGELFF. CDR3 nucleotides: TGTGCCAGCAGTCCTTTGATCGGCGGGGAGCTGTTTTTT.

This clone has a handful of counts. J is TRBJ2-3 and V is TRBV11-1; D is perhaps TRBD1 (5 bases). Looked up from germline, CDR1 is SGHAT and CDR2 is FQDESV (reference sequence). The CDR3 extends over 12 amino acids. Trimming took off 2 bases at V and 7 bases at J, with 7 bases between the two ends. The CDR3: CASSLRQYTQYF. In DNA, the CDR3 is TGTGCCAGCAGCTTAAGACAGTATACGCAGTATTTT.

The rearrangement joins TRBV14 to TRBJ1-3; possibly TRBD1 for D (5 bases). The germline V gene has CDR1 SGHDN and CDR2 FVKESK. Trimming left V 5 bases short and J 2 bases short, with 19 bases between. This CDR3 contains 17 residues. CDR3 DNA: TGTGCCAGCAGCTCCCGACAGCTCTATACGCCTGGAAACACCATATATTTT. It yields the protein CASSSRQLYTPGNTIYF.

The chain has TRBV7-9 and TRBJ2-2; TRBD1 is a possible D gene (6 bases). The germline CDR1 and CDR2 sequences are SEHNR and FQNEAQ (reference sequence). Trimming removed 5 bases from V and 8 bases from J, with 15 bases in between. The CDR3 runs to 14 residues. The DNA for the CDR3 is TGTGCCAGCAGCCAAGAAGGGGGAGCGGGGGAGCTGTTTTTT. Protein: CASSQEGGAGELFF.

The V gene is TRBV20-1, the J gene TRBJ2-5; D unresolved. This CDR3 region has 10 residues. Trimming stripped 6 bases from V and 5 bases from J, with 7 bases between. Germline V gene data show CDR1 as DFQATT and CDR2 as SNEGSKA (reference sequence). The CDR3 protein is CSAVGETQYF. CDR3 DNA sequence: TGCAGTGCGGTGGGGGAGACCCAGTACTTC.

This rearrangement joins TRBV4-2 to TRBJ2-7, with 8 bases that match TRBD1. The CDR3 has 14 amino acids. Trimming removed 1 base from V and 5 bases from J; junction bases left unmatched: 4. Germline lookup yields CDR1 LGHNA and CDR2 YNFKEQ. The CDR3, as DNA: TGTGCCAGCAGCCAAGCCGACAGGGGCCACGAGCAGTACTTC. It encodes CASSQADRGHEQYF.

V and J are TRBV2 and TRBJ1-5; D might be TRBD1 (5 bases). The CDR3 runs to 15 residues. The germline gives CDR1 SNHLY, CDR2 FYNNEI. The V gene lost 7 bases and the J gene lost 0 bases, with 13 bases spanning the gap. Written as DNA, the CDR3 is TGTGCCAGCATGAGAGGACATACTAGCAATCAGCCCCAGCATTTT. Its protein is CASMRGHTSNQPQHF.

This chain uses TRBV28 with TRBJ2-7; 15 bases agree with TRBD2. The CDR3 runs to 16 residues. The V and J ends lost 4 bases and 3 bases, in that order; junction bases with no gene match: 4. Germline CDR1 MDHEN, CDR2 SYDVKM. The CDR3 DNA follows: TGTGCCAGCAGTTCGGGACTAGCGGGAGGATTCTACGAGCAGTACTTC. It is translated as CASSSGLAGGFYEQYF.

The chain is built from TRBV11-2 and TRBJ2-1, with TRBD2 as a possible D gene (7 bases). V was trimmed by 0 bases and J by 2 bases, leaving 11 bases between them. CDR3 length: 16 amino acids. From germline, CDR1 is SGHAT and CDR2 FQNNGV. The CDR3 coding sequence is TGTGCCAGCAGCTTAGAGTGGGGGGGGCCCTACAATGAGCAGTTCTTC. It encodes CASSLEWGGPYNEQFF.

The chain uses TRBV6-5 and TRBJ2-7; possible D gene TRBD2, 6 bases. The CDR3 is 12 residues long. From germline, CDR1 is MNHEY and CDR2 SVGAGI. The V gene lost 6 bases and the J gene lost 5 bases, with 11 bases spanning the gap. CDR3 amino acids: CASSRGRNEQYF. Written as DNA, the CDR3 is TGTGCCAGCAGCCGGGGGAGAAACGAGCAGTACTTC.

The chain combines TRBV28 with TRBJ1-2; D is possibly TRBD1 (5 bases). CDR1 and CDR2 from the germline V gene are MDHEN and SYDVKM. The CDR3 spans 12 residues. V was cut by 5 bases and J by 5 bases, with 9 bases left in between. CDR3 in amino acids: CASSPDRYGYTF. The CDR3 nucleotides are TGTGCCAGCAGTCCCGACAGATATGGCTACACCTTC.